This T cell receptor (beta chain) was captured by sequencing in a study of blood T cell repertoires in COVID-19. Study information: Whether acute or convalescent, the COVID-19 samples came from the United States, Italy and Spain.

Original handling: Reference gene primers were amplified, and this amplification served to estimate nucleated cell counts. Only in-frame clones appear in the TCRdb table, and some are missing; sequencing was by immunoSEQ multiplex PCR. D and trimming come from the DNA, and the V and J calls and clone size come from that table. The data hold 50,000 to 80,000 clones, with 80% to 95% observed a single time. Germline assignment: CDR1 LGHNA and CDR2 YNFKEQ. The length of the CDR3 is 15 residues. The junction had 3 bases not matched to a gene; V was cut back by 1 base and J by 7 bases. The clonotype was recovered from a woman older than 75 with active COVID-19. Sequenced material: peripheral blood. The chain recombines TRBV4-2 with TRBJ2-1; 11 bases are a match to TRBD2. The CDR3 DNA reads as TGTGCCAGCAGCCAAGGTAGCGGGGGGGATAATGAGCAGTTCTTC. It codes for CASSQGSGGDNEQFF.